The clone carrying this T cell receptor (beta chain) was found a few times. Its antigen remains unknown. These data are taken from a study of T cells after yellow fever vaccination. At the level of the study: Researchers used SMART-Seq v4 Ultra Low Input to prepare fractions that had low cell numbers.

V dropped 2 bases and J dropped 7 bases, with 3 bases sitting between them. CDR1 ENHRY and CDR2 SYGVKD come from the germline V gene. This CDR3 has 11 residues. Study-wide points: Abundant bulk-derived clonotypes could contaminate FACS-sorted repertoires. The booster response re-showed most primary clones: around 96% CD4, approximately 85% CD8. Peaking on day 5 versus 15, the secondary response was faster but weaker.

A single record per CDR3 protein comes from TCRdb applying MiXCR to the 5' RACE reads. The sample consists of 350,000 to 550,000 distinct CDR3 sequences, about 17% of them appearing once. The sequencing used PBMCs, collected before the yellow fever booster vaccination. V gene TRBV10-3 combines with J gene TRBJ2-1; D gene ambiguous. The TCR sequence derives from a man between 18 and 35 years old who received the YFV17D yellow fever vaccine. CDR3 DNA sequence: TGTGCCATCAGTGAGGCAAATGAGCAGTTCTTC. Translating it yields CAISEANEQFF.